The clone carrying this T cell receptor beta chain was picked up a small number of times. Its antigen remains unknown. V lost 0 bases and J lost 3, with 8 bases in between. The CDR3 is made up of 14 amino acids. The germline V gene has CDR1 LNHNV and CDR2 YYDKDF (reference sequence). Combining a sample-barcoded 5' primer with a J-beta primer mix, a second PCR ran for roughly 7 to 12 cycles. Unique molecular identifiers of 12 random nucleotides labeled each cDNA. TCRdb called the 5' RACE reads again in MiXCR, with one record for every CDR3 protein. The sample has about 1,800,000 distinct CDR3 sequences; approximately 30% are singletons. These data come from a study of blood T cells in healthy people across ages. Study context: About one barcoded beta molecule per two T cells came from capture by template switching. Points from the study as a whole: Not knowing donor CMV status may have confounded expanded clonotype changes.

Healthy Caucasian individuals from Russia aged roughly 6 to 90 served as donors. This chain connects TRBV15 to TRBJ1-1; D remains unclear. Sequenced sample: blood. This sequence was found in a woman aged 30 to 39 in good health. For the CDR3, the DNA is TGTGCCACCAGCAGAGATCAAACGTACACTGAAGCTTTCTTT. As protein: CATSRDQTYTEAFF.